The 28 T cell receptor beta chains reported below all come from one sample, sequenced in a study of Ad26.COV2.S vaccination and SARS-CoV-2 variants. Repertoires were generated with immunoSEQ multiplex PCR, while TCRdb's copy carries only in-frame clones and drops some. This table holds about 390,000 clones, about nine tenths found once. Described treatment: 15 to 20 received Ad26.COV2.S at low or high dose, single or two shots; 5 received placebo; per-sample allocation not given. Specimens were obtained on day 63 following the first vaccine or placebo injection. This specimen consisted of peripheral blood, obtained in a trial of Ad26.COV2.S vaccine versus placebo. The origin of the receptors is a person aged 18-65 years who received the Ad26.COV2.S COVID-19 vaccine or a placebo.

The gene calls are TRBV19 and TRBJ2-4; 12 nucleotides agree with TRBD1. The V gene's germline CDR1 is LNHDA and CDR2 SQIVND (reference sequence). The CDR3 length is 20 residues. With V trimmed by 1 base and J by 0 bases, 10 bases remained unmatched. CDR3 nucleotide sequence: TGTGCCAGTAGTATAGTATCGGGACAGGGGGCGATTATAGCCAAAAACATTCAGTACTTC. Its translation: CASSIVSGQGAIIAKNIQYF.

The chain couples TRBV2 to TRBJ2-5, with 11 bases lining up with TRBD2. Germline assignment: CDR1 SNHLY and CDR2 FYNNEI. The CDR3 loop spans 16 amino acids. The J segment lost 2 bases and the V segment lost 6 bases, leaving 8 bases of the junction unmatched. The CDR3 protein is CASSQTGLAVQETQYF. In DNA form, the CDR3 reads TGTGCCAGCAGCCAAACGGGACTAGCGGTGCAAGAGACCCAGTACTTC.

The rearrangement links TRBV7-2 to TRBJ1-1; 9 bases agree with TRBD1. Germline V gene lookup returns CDR1 SGHTA and CDR2 FQGNSA. The junction had 8 bases not matched to a gene; V was cut back by 8 bases and J by 1 base. The CDR3 is 15 amino acids. CDR3 sequence (DNA): TGTGCCAGCGCCAGGACAGGGGTGACGAACACTGAAGCTTTCTTT. Its protein is CASARTGVTNTEAFF.

The chain is built from TRBV7-8 and TRBJ2-6, with 8 bases identical to TRBD1. V gave up 2 bases and J gave up 0 bases; unmatched junction bases: 3. The CDR3 contains 17 residues. Germline assignment: CDR1 SGHVS and CDR2 FQNEAQ. CDR3 nucleotide sequence: TGTGCCAGCAGCTTACGGACAGGGCTCTCTGGGGCCAACGTCCTGACTTTC. Protein sequence: CASSLRTGLSGANVLTF.

This chain connects TRBV7-9 to TRBJ2-7; 7 nucleotides line up with TRBD1. CDR1 is SEHNR and CDR2 is FQNEAQ in the germline V gene (reference sequence). Trimming at V came to 5 bases and at J to 0 bases, leaving 10 bases not matched to a gene. CDR3 length: 16 residues. Here the CDR3 DNA reads TGTGCCAGCAGCCCGCCAGGACAGGCGGACTCCTACGAGCAGTACTTC. Translation: CASSPPGQADSYEQYF.

This rearrangement joins TRBV7-8 to TRBJ2-5; D perhaps matches TRBD2 (7 bases). The CDR3 extends over 15 amino acids. Trimming removed 6 bases at V and 4 bases at J, with 18 bases between. From germline, CDR1 is SGHVS and CDR2 FQNEAQ. This chain's CDR3 is CASSSPSGGSETQYF. CDR3 in DNA: TGTGCCAGCAGTTCCCCATCGGGGGGCTCAGAGACCCAGTACTTC.

CDR3 sequence: CASSPDSGELFF. The CDR3 DNA is TGTGCCAGCAGTCCGGACTCCGGGGAGCTGTTTTTT. The J gene is TRBJ2-2, the V gene TRBV12-3 or TRBV12-4; tentatively, D is TRBD2 (5 bases). The CDR3 sequence is 12 residues long. With 5 bases removed from V and 6 bases from J, the gap between germline ends came to 7 bases.

The chain combines TRBV2 with TRBJ1-2; D gene unclear. Germline CDR1 reads SNHLY; CDR2 reads FYNNEI. This CDR3 has 11 amino acids. Trimming left V 2 bases short and J 11 bases short, with 9 bases between. The CDR3: CASSEHVGYTF. In DNA form, the CDR3 reads TGTGCCAGCAGTGAACACGTAGGGTACACCTTC. The full variable domain, rest sourced from reference TRBV2 and TRBJ1-2, is EPEVTQTPSHQVTQMGQEVILRCVPISNHLYFYWYRQILGQKVEFLVSFYNNEISEKSEIFDDQFSVERPDGSNFTLKIRSTKLEDSAMYFCASSEHVGYTFGSGTRLTVV.

DNA of the CDR3: TGTGCCACCAAAGACCCCCCCACAGATACGCAGTATTTT. Translating gives CATKDPPTDTQYF. The chain joins TRBV24-1 to TRBJ2-3; D not certain. This CDR3 spans 13 amino acids. The V and J ends lost 8 bases and 2 bases respectively, with 10 bases between them. CDR1 and CDR2 (germline): KGHDR, SFDVKD.

This chain joins TRBV9 and TRBJ1-3; D is uncertain. The V gene lost 0 bases and the J gene lost 2 bases, with 9 bases spanning the gap. The germline V gene encodes CDR1 SGDLS and CDR2 YYNGEE. The CDR3 sequence is 15 residues long. The CDR3 nucleotides are TGTGCCAGCAGCGTAGAAGGAACACCTGGAAACACCATATATTTT. Amino acid sequence: CASSVEGTPGNTIYF.

This clone was detected once. The V gene is TRBV5-1, the J gene TRBJ2-7, with D uncertain. The V end was cut by 0 bases, the J end by 5 bases, with 21 bases between. This CDR3 has 17 amino acids. Germline CDR1 and CDR2: SGHRS and YFSETQ. The CDR3: CASSLVVAGVRSHEQYF. The CDR3 DNA sequence: TGCGCCAGCAGCTTGGTAGTGGCTGGGGTGAGGAGCCACGAGCAGTACTTC.

The V and J genes are TRBV6-5 and TRBJ2-7; D is perhaps TRBD1 (6 bases). V lost 7 bases and J lost 6, with 13 bases in between. CDR1 and CDR2 (germline): MNHEY, SVGAGI. The CDR3 is 12 amino acids. CDR3 in DNA: TGTGCCAGCAACAGGGAAGGGACCGAGCAGTACTTC. Its protein product is CASNREGTEQYF.

The chain uses TRBV5-6 and TRBJ1-1; no reliable D call. This CDR3 has 14 residues. Trimming stripped 3 bases from V and 1 base from J, with 10 bases between. The germline gives CDR1 SGHDT, CDR2 YYEEEE. CDR3 residues: CASSYSKWNTEAFF. The CDR3 DNA reads as TGTGCCAGCAGCTATTCCAAGTGGAACACTGAAGCTTTCTTT.

The genes are TRBV10-2 and TRBJ2-7; D is unresolved. V dropped 4 bases and J dropped 1 base, with 8 bases sitting between them. CDR1 is WSHSY, CDR2 SAAADI, per germline. CDR3 length: 13 amino acids. The CDR3 DNA is TGCGCCAGCAGTGTGGACGTATCCTACGAGCAGTACTTC. Protein product: CASSVDVSYEQYF.

The rearrangement uses TRBV27 and TRBJ2-7; 9 bases are a match to TRBD1. The V and J ends lost 8 bases and 2 bases, in that order; junction bases with no gene match: 7. CDR1 and CDR2 from the germline V gene are MNHEY and SMNVEV (reference sequence). The CDR3 extends over 14 amino acids. CDR3 region: CASGSGQGTYEQYF. The CDR3 coding sequence is TGTGCCAGCGGATCGGGACAGGGTACCTACGAGCAGTACTTC.

The chain carries TRBV9 and TRBJ2-3; D is uncertain. This CDR3 spans 15 amino acids. Trimming took off 0 bases at V and 0 bases at J, with 8 bases between the two ends. Per germline, CDR1 SGDLS and CDR2 YYNGEE. The DNA of the CDR3 is TGTGCCAGCAGCGTAGGACTCACTAGCACAGATACGCAGTATTTT. Translating it yields CASSVGLTSTDTQYF.

The chain combines TRBV6-5 with TRBJ1-2, with D tentatively TRBD1 (6 bases). The germline gives CDR1 MNHEY, CDR2 SVGAGI. The CDR3 is 15 amino acids. V dropped 3 bases and J dropped 3 bases, with 14 bases sitting between them. This chain's CDR3 is CASSYPGGGDYGYTF. The CDR3 DNA reads as TGTGCCAGCAGTTATCCCGGGGGCGGTGACTATGGCTACACCTTC.

This chain uses TRBV6-1 with TRBJ1-2; D possibly corresponds to TRBD1 (5 bases). Germline V gives CDR1 MNHNS, CDR2 SASEGT. V dropped 2 bases and J dropped 2 bases, with 12 bases sitting between them. The CDR3 has 15 amino acids. The CDR3 DNA reads TGTGCCAGCAGTGAATGGCGGGGGGTCAACTATGGCTACACCTTC. It specifies CASSEWRGVNYGYTF.

The rearrangement links TRBV7-9 to TRBJ2-1; 10 positions match TRBD2. The trim removed 5 bases at V and 9 bases at J, leaving 10 bases unmatched. Germline-derived CDR1 and CDR2 are SEHNR and FQNEAQ (reference sequence). CDR3 length: 15 residues. CDR3 nucleotides: TGTGCCAGCAGCCCCCGGAGCGGGGGGGCCCCTGAGCAGTTCTTC. It yields the protein CASSPRSGGAPEQFF.

On this clone: The sample carries other DNA sequences with the same CDR3. The chain couples TRBV3-1 (or the pseudogene TRBV3-2) to TRBJ1-3; D unclear. Germline V gives CDR1 LGHDT, CDR2 YNNKEL (reference sequence). Trimming shortened V by 1 base and J by 1 base, and 5 bases separated the two germline ends. This CDR3 spans 14 amino acids. The CDR3 protein is CASSQGPSGNTIYF. CDR3 sequence (DNA): TGTGCCAGCAGCCAAGGTCCTTCTGGAAACACCATATATTTT.

Details on this clone: At one end the junction does not follow the germline gene, possibly because of a read error. This same CDR3 is encoded by further DNA sequences in the sample. J is TRBJ1-4 and V is TRBV6-5; no clear D. Germline CDR1 and CDR2: MNHEY and SVGAGI. This CDR3 is 14 amino acids long. The CDR3 DNA sequence: TGTGCCAGCAGCGTGCGTCTCACTAATGAAAAATTGTTTTTT. This gives the protein CASSVRLTNEKLFF.

This chain joins TRBV12-2 and TRBJ1-4; the D call in the table, TRBD1, was not verified against the DNA. TRBV12-2 is a pseudogene. The CDR3 contains 14 residues. CDR3 nucleotides: TGTGCAAGTCTCGACAGGGGAGTAAATGAAAAACTGTTTTTT. This sequence encodes CASLDRGVNEKLFF.

The chain uses TRBV27 and TRBJ1-6, with D possibly being TRBD1 (6 bases). V was clipped by 5 bases and J by 7 bases, with 36 bases between them. This CDR3 comprises 22 residues. Germline V gene lookup returns CDR1 MNHEY and CDR2 SMNVEV (reference sequence). The CDR3, as DNA: TGTGCCAGCAGTCCACAGAGAGGAGACAGGTTTCCTCCTTTTAATTCGAATTCACCCCTCCACTTT. Amino acid sequence: CASSPQRGDRFPPFNSNSPLHF.

The V call is TRBV7-2, the J call TRBJ2-1; TRBD2 matches 12 bases. The CDR3 totals 13 residues. Germline assignment: CDR1 SGHTA and CDR2 FQGNSA. Unmatched junction bases numbered 13, after V lost 11 bases and J lost 14 bases. CDR3 protein: CAGGRTSGAVEFF. The CDR3 region has the DNA TGTGCCGGAGGGAGGACTAGCGGGGCGGTGGAGTTCTTC.

The chain combines TRBV19 with TRBJ2-7, with TRBD1 matching 7 bases. The CDR3 consists of 15 residues. CDR1 LNHDA and CDR2 SQIVND come from the germline V gene (reference sequence). The V and J ends lost 6 bases and 4 bases, in that order; junction bases with no gene match: 12. CDR3 DNA: TGTGCCAGTAGCCCTCACCCGGCAGGGGGTTACGAGCAGTACTTC. It specifies CASSPHPAGGYEQYF.

V is TRBV10-3 and J is TRBJ2-1, with D possibly being TRBD1 (5 bases). Germline V gene data show CDR1 as ENHRY and CDR2 as SYGVKD. The CDR3 length is 11 residues. V was cut by 10 bases and J by 8 bases, with 12 bases left in between. CDR3 coding DNA: TGTGCCACTTCAGGGTCGGATGAGCAGTTCTTC. It specifies CATSGSDEQFF.

J is TRBJ1-5 and V is TRBV21-1; TRBD1 reflects the table's D call only, with no check against the DNA. TRBV21-1 counts as a pseudogene. The CDR3 sequence is 11 residues long. The chain's CDR3 is CASSHNQPQHF. CDR3 coding DNA: TGTGCCAGCAGCCATAATCAGCCCCAGCATTTT.

The rearrangement uses TRBV9 and TRBJ1-1; weak D call: TRBD1 (5 bases). V gave up 4 bases and J gave up 3 bases, with 13 bases separating them. The CDR3 contains 14 residues. CDR1 is SGDLS, CDR2 YYNGEE, per germline. This chain's CDR3 is CASSPGAGDTEAFF. CDR3 DNA: TGTGCCAGCAGCCCTGGGGCGGGAGACACTGAAGCTTTCTTT.